The 11 T cell receptor beta chains below come from one sample, sequenced in a study of CXCR3 chemokines and chemotherapy response in bladder cancer. TCRdb recomputed calls from the PCR reads with MiXCR, one row per CDR3 protein. The sample carries approximately 8,300 distinct CDR3 sequences, under 25% recorded once. This sample was taken from a patient whose treatment included neoadjuvant chemotherapy. The receptors come from a human donor with bladder cancer that did not respond to neoadjuvant chemotherapy.

This clonotype has ten or more counts. CDR3 coding DNA: TGTGCCAGTAGTCGCACAGGGGGTAATTCACCCCTCCACTTT. This translates into CASSRTGGNSPLHF. The V gene is TRBV19, the J gene TRBJ1-6, with 8 bases aligning to TRBD1. CDR1 and CDR2 from the germline V gene are LNHDA and SQIVND (reference sequence). CDR3 length: 14 amino acids. The V segment lost 5 bases and the J segment 6 bases; nucleotides outside the gene matches: 3.

On this clonotype itself: A far more abundant clone sits one base away, making this likely a read error. The V call is TRBV11-2, the J call TRBJ2-3; 9 nucleotides agree with TRBD2. Germline V lookup: CDR1 SGHAT, CDR2 FQNNGV. After removal of 5 bases from V and 5 bases from J, the junction contained 5 bases not matched to a gene. The CDR3 is 14 residues long. CDR3 nucleotide sequence: TGTGCCAGCAGCACCCCTAGCGGGGTAGATACGCAGTATTTT. This gives the protein CASSTPSGVDTQYF.

This clonotype was seen many times. The gene calls are TRBV7-9 and TRBJ1-2; a weak D match, TRBD1 (5 bases). The CDR3 covers 13 residues. V was trimmed by 2 bases and J by 5 bases, leaving 9 bases between them. Germline lookup yields CDR1 SEHNR and CDR2 FQNEAQ (reference sequence). CDR3: CASSLIGGYGYTF. The CDR3 DNA sequence: TGTGCCAGCAGCTTAATTGGGGGGTATGGCTACACCTTC.

By share, this clonotype counts as medium-sized. The rearrangement joins TRBV29-1 to TRBJ1-1; D unresolved. V shed 4 bases and J shed 3 bases, with 15 bases lying between them. CDR1 is SQVTM and CDR2 is ANQGSEA in the germline V gene. The CDR3 totals 14 residues. CDR3 nucleotides: TGCAGCGTTGCCCGGACGGTCGGGGACACTGAAGCTTTCTTT. Translating gives CSVARTVGDTEAFF.

This clonotype qualifies as medium-sized. The V call is TRBV6-1, the J call TRBJ1-1; 9 nucleotides align to TRBD1. V dropped 8 bases and J dropped 4; count of bases not matched to a gene: 11. Germline values: CDR1 MNHNS, CDR2 SASEGT. CDR3 length equals 15 residues. In DNA, the CDR3 is TGTGCCAGCGGGTCGGGACAGGGAATGGGCACTGAAGCTTTCTTT. This gives the protein CASGSGQGMGTEAFF.

This clonotype was recorded at least ten times. The V call is TRBV28, the J call TRBJ2-3, with 9 bases fitting TRBD2. The ends lost 7 bases at V and 3 bases at J; junction bases unmatched: 5. Germline V lookup: CDR1 MDHEN, CDR2 SYDVKM. The CDR3 has 14 residues. This CDR3 is CASNTAGGTDTQYF. CDR3 bases: TGTGCCAGCAACACAGCGGGGGGAACAGATACGCAGTATTTT. Full variable domain (rest looked up from reference TRBV28 and TRBJ2-3): DVKVTQSSRYLVKRTGEKVFLECVQDMDHENMFWYRQDPGLGLRLIYFSYDVKMKEKGDIPEGYSVSREKKERFSLILESASTNQTSMYLCASNTAGGTDTQYFGPGTRLTVL.

The table lists this clonotype with many counts. The genes are TRBV11-2 and TRBJ2-7; D is ambiguous. Between the trimmed V and J ends, which lost 5 bases and 3 bases, there was a span of 17 bases. The CDR3 sequence is 15 residues long. Per germline, CDR1 SGHAT and CDR2 FQNNGV. CDR3 protein: CASSISGTYYYEQYF. As DNA, the CDR3 is TGTGCCAGCAGCATCTCAGGAACCTATTACTACGAGCAGTACTTC.

Relative to its sample, this clonotype is medium-sized. The V and J genes are TRBV6-5 and TRBJ1-6; possible D gene TRBD1, 6 bases. The CDR3 extends over 16 amino acids. V was shortened by 6 bases and J by 5 bases, with 17 bases between the two germline ends. Germline V lookup: CDR1 MNHEY, CDR2 SVGAGI. CDR3 residues: CASRLDLQGNNSPLHF. The CDR3 DNA is TGTGCCAGCAGATTAGACCTACAGGGCAATAATTCACCCCTCCACTTT.

Relative to its sample, this clonotype is medium-sized. The rearrangement uses TRBV10-3 and TRBJ2-1, with TRBD2 identical over 7 bases. V lost 6 bases, J lost 6 bases, and 8 bases stayed unmatched. Germline-derived CDR1 and CDR2 are ENHRY and SYGVKD. CDR3 length: 14 residues. CDR3 coding DNA: TGTGCCATCAGGCACCCTGGGGGGGGCAATGAGCAGTTCTTC. Its translation is CAIRHPGGGNEQFF.

This clonotype has ten or more counts. This sequence joins TRBV30 and TRBJ1-3; no clear D gene. V dropped 0 bases and J dropped 3 bases, with 6 bases sitting between them. Germline CDR1 reads GTSNPN; CDR2 reads SVGIG (reference sequence). This CDR3 spans 13 amino acids. Here the CDR3 DNA reads TGTGCCTGGAGTGTAATCAATGGAAACACCATATATTTT. Translated: CAWSVINGNTIYF.

In this sample, this clonotype turned up a few times. This chain links TRBV5-5 with TRBJ2-3; maybe TRBD2 (6 bases). CDR3 size: 14 residues. Germline V gene lookup returns CDR1 SGHKS and CDR2 YYEKEE (reference sequence). Trimming removed 4 bases from V and 0 bases from J, with 9 bases in between. CDR3 sequence reads: CASSRGSSTDTQYF. The DNA of the CDR3 is TGTGCCAGCAGCCGGGGGTCTAGCACAGATACGCAGTATTTT.